This T cell receptor beta chain was observed in a study of vaccination effects on CD4 cells after COVID-19. At the level of the study: Two doses of BNT162b2 or mRNA-1273 vaccine were administered to participants. The study, taken as a whole, reports: Convalescent patients in the study were few, and early post-infection timepoints were absent.

With the ViraFEST assay, the study expanded antigen-specific CD4+ T cells using viral peptide pools, then sequenced them. With approximately 10 days of culture completed, CD4+ T cells were isolated. None of the vaccinated had previously contracted SARS-CoV-2, and their nucleocapsid antibodies tested negative. Each well held around 2 million PBMC cultured with approximately 9.7 ug/ml peptides and about 10 IU/ml IL-2. In the cultures, half the medium was exchanged for IL-2 medium on days 3 and 7. The CDR3 runs to 16 residues. V was pared by 3 bases and J by 4 bases, with 18 bases between. The germline CDR1 and CDR2 sequences are SGHDN and FVKESK. Remarks on this clone: The antigen remains undetermined.

Only in-frame clones appear in the TCRdb table, and some are missing; sequencing was by immunoSEQ multiplex PCR. The sample holds tens of thousands of clones, approximately 76% seen once. The source was CD4+ T cells from PBMCs cultured with HCoV-NL63 spike peptides, collected before COVID-19 vaccination. The source is a human donor who received a COVID-19 vaccine. The rearrangement joins TRBV14 to TRBJ1-1, with D possibly matching TRBD1 (6 bases). CDR3 sequence reads: CASSQSRSGAGTEAFF. In nucleotides, the CDR3 is TGTGCCAGCAGCCAGTCTAGGTCAGGGGCTGGCACTGAAGCTTTCTTT.